This T cell receptor beta chain was sequenced in a study of T cell changes during pregnancy in multiple sclerosis. Here immunoSEQ multiplex PCR was the method, and the copy in TCRdb shows in-frame clones only, minus some. In the table there are just over 20,000 clones, around nine tenths of which are singletons. The V segment lost 6 bases and the J segment 5 bases; nucleotides outside the gene matches: 7. Germline CDR1 is SNHLY and CDR2 is FYNNEI. This CDR3 comprises 16 residues. The sample holds one count of this clone. The rearrangement uses TRBV2 and TRBJ2-5, with 15 bases that match TRBD2. The source material was CD8+ T cells from peripheral blood mononuclear cells, sampled in the second trimester of pregnancy. This receptor was identified in a female donor in good health, enrolled as a control in a pregnancy study. The DNA of the CDR3 is TGTGCCAGCAGCGGGACTAGCGGGGGGCCTAGGGAGACCCAGTACTTC. This translates into CASSGTSGGPRETQYF.